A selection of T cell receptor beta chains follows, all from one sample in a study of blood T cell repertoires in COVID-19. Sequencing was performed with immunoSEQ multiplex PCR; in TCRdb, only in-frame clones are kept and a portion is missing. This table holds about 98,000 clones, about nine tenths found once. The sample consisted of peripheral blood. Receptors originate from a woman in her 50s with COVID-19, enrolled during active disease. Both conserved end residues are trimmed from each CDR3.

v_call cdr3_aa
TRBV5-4 ASSPPSGGTDTQY
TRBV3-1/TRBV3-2 ASSQDQVSQASSGYT
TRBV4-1 ASSPKRDTEETQY
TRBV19 ASSSRGYTAVDTQY
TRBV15 ATSRDRREGEKLF
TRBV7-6 ASSLGAGGTYEQY
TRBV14 ASSQDLERGEETQY
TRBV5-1 ASSLGGQGIYEQY
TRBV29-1 SVEQAGANEKLF
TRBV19 ASKTMEYSPLH
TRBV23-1 ASSLPAAPYEQY
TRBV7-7 ASSLDISYNSPLH
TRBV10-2 ASSDPGTGAPGTQY
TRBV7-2 ASSLDGGVFYEQY
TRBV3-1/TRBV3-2 ASSLGRLNTEAF
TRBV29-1 SVEGQGKFYGYT
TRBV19 ASSTGFRSYNSPLH
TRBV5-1 ASSLGGASGDTQY
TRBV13 ASSRLTGNSYEQY
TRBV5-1 ASSSTPDTTYEQY
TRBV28 ASSLGQGPGNTIY
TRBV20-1 SAYWETEAF
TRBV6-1 ASSTWTGDYEQY
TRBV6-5 ASRQGAGQPQH
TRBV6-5 ASAYGTTYYNEQF
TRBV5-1 ASSLTTLDQETQY
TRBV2 ASSGTGGYTEAF
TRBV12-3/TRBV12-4 ASSQISGNTIY
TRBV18 ASSPNDFQTEAF
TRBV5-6 ASSSLQGLQGGYT
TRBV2 ASSDTSGGWAETQY
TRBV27 ASSLGTGGLGNTIY
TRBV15 ATSMGFTGTQY
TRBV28 ASSFGGYGYT
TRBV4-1 ASSQAGQFTDTQY
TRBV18 ASSPTGTGNEKLF
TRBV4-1 ASSLGPKGVGETQY
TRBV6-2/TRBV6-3 ASSYSTPGSRQPQH
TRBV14 ASSQVEFTDTQY
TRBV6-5 ASSYGLAGDEQY
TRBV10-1 ASTETQY
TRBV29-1 SVASSGGSPLH
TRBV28 ASSPAREAANEKLF
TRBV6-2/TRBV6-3 ASSRGGDTGELF
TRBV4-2 ASSQGATLAYEQY
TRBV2 ASSTGQGFDEQY
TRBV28 ASTPPHGHNEQF
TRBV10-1 ASSERAGGSGYTQY
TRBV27 ASSFRDGAEAF
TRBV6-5 ASSPLYGQNYGYT
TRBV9 ASSVGRDSLNTEAF
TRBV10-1 ASSESGSYNEQF
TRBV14 ASSQEWTGYFEQY
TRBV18 ASSSGTEGEKLF
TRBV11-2 ASSSVQATNEKLF